A selection of T cell receptor beta chains follows, all from one sample in a study of early T cells in non-severe SARS-CoV-2 infection. TCRdb ran MiXCR on the 5' RACE reads and lists one entry per CDR3 protein. The sample lists more than 95,000 distinct CDR3 sequences, about 15% occurring once. Sequencing was done on a sample of whole blood. These receptors originate from an adult who was a healthcare worker with PCR-confirmed SARS-CoV-2 infection or an uninfected control (not recorded which). Each CDR3 is given with its conserved first and last residue. A D gene is named only where the DNA matches it firmly. Size is omitted from some rows. Given values are once, few, many or a class for expanded clones.

D gene: TRBD2; V gene: TRBV11-2; J gene: TRBJ2-3; clone size: few; CDR3 DNA: TGTGCCAGCAGCTTAGAGGTTGGGAGGGGCTCGCAGTATTTT; CDR3 protein: CASSLEVGRGSQYF
D gene: .; V gene: TRBV7-9; J gene: TRBJ1-1; clone size: .; CDR3 DNA: TGTGCCAGCAGCTTCTCAGGGGCCGCCGAAGCTTTCTTT; CDR3 protein: CASSFSGAAEAFF
D gene: .; V gene: TRBV14; J gene: TRBJ2-1; clone size: .; CDR3 DNA: TGTGCCAGCAGCCAAGTAACGGGGAGCTCCTACAATGAGCAGTTCTTC; CDR3 protein: CASSQVTGSSYNEQFF
D gene: .; V gene: TRBV6-1; J gene: TRBJ1-5; clone size: few; CDR3 DNA: TGTGCCTCCGGACTCAATAGCAATCAGCCCCAGCATTTT; CDR3 protein: CASGLNSNQPQHF
D gene: .; V gene: TRBV20-1; J gene: TRBJ1-3; clone size: few; CDR3 DNA: TGCAGTGCCCTCCTGCTTGCCGACACCATATATTTT; CDR3 protein: CSALLLADTIYF
D gene: .; V gene: TRBV6-1; J gene: TRBJ1-6; clone size: few; CDR3 DNA: TGTGCCAGCGAAATCTGGCCTTCACCCCTCCACTTT; CDR3 protein: CASEIWPSPLHF
D gene: TRBD2; V gene: TRBV19; J gene: TRBJ2-1; clone size: few; CDR3 DNA: TGTGCCAGTAGTCTTCCTGGGGGGGGCTCCTACAATGAGCAGTTCTTC; CDR3 protein: CASSLPGGGSYNEQFF
D gene: .; V gene: TRBV29-1; J gene: TRBJ1-4; clone size: few; CDR3 DNA: TGCAGCGTTGGTAACTGGGAAGAAAAACTGTTTTTT; CDR3 protein: CSVGNWEEKLFF
D gene: .; V gene: TRBV9; J gene: TRBJ2-2; clone size: .; CDR3 DNA: TGTGCCAGCAGCGCCACTGACCCCTCCGGGGAGCTGTTTTTT; CDR3 protein: CASSATDPSGELFF
D gene: .; V gene: TRBV7-9; J gene: TRBJ2-1; clone size: .; CDR3 DNA: TGTGCCAGCAGAGATGTCGGTGAGCAGTTCTTC; CDR3 protein: CASRDVGEQFF
D gene: .; V gene: TRBV2; J gene: TRBJ1-5; clone size: few; CDR3 DNA: TGTGCCAGCAGTCCAGGGATGGCAGCACTTAATCAGCCCCAGCATTTT; CDR3 protein: CASSPGMAALNQPQHF
D gene: .; V gene: TRBV10-1; J gene: TRBJ1-5; clone size: .; CDR3 DNA: TGCGCCAGCAGTGCCGCGGGGACGGGCAATCAGCCCCAGCATTTT; CDR3 protein: CASSAAGTGNQPQHF
D gene: .; V gene: TRBV10-3; J gene: TRBJ1-5; clone size: few; CDR3 DNA: TGTGCCATCAGTGAGTCGACAGTAGGACAGCCCCAGCATTTT; CDR3 protein: CAISESTVGQPQHF
D gene: TRBD1; V gene: TRBV7-2; J gene: TRBJ2-2; clone size: few; CDR3 DNA: TGTGCCAGCAGCTTAGAACCGGGACAGGGGGCGTACACCGGGGAGCTGTTTTTT; CDR3 protein: CASSLEPGQGAYTGELFF
D gene: .; V gene: TRBV9; J gene: TRBJ2-1; clone size: .; CDR3 DNA: TGTGCCAGCAGCGTAGATTCCGGACTTGAGCAGTTCTTC; CDR3 protein: CASSVDSGLEQFF
D gene: TRBD1; V gene: TRBV19; J gene: TRBJ1-4; clone size: few; CDR3 DNA: TGTGCCAGTAGTTCCGGGACAGTTAATGAAAAACTGTTTTTT; CDR3 protein: CASSSGTVNEKLFF
D gene: .; V gene: TRBV3-1; J gene: TRBJ1-5; clone size: .; CDR3 DNA: TGTGCCAGCAGCCAAGGGCCCGGCTTCGAGCCCCAGCATTTT; CDR3 protein: CASSQGPGFEPQHF
D gene: .; V gene: TRBV25-1; J gene: TRBJ2-3; clone size: many; CDR3 DNA: TGTGCCAGCAGTGCCACGGTGGTTGCCGCAGATACGCAGTATTTT; CDR3 protein: CASSATVVAADTQYF
D gene: TRBD1; V gene: TRBV7-7; J gene: TRBJ2-1; clone size: many; CDR3 DNA: TGTGCCAGCAGCCGGGACAGGGGATCCTACAATGAGCAGTTCTTC; CDR3 protein: CASSRDRGSYNEQFF
D gene: .; V gene: TRBV19; J gene: TRBJ1-2; clone size: few; CDR3 DNA: TGTGCCAGTAAGATTGTCAGGAGTGATGGCTACACCTTC; CDR3 protein: CASKIVRSDGYTF
D gene: .; V gene: TRBV5-5; J gene: TRBJ2-5; clone size: .; CDR3 DNA: TGTGCCAGCAGCTTGGTGGCACTCCAAGAGACCCAGTACTTC; CDR3 protein: CASSLVALQETQYF
D gene: .; V gene: TRBV7-3; J gene: TRBJ2-3; clone size: few; CDR3 DNA: TGTGCCAGCAGCTTAAACGGGTTCTCCAACACAGATACGCAGTATTTT; CDR3 protein: CASSLNGFSNTDTQYF
D gene: .; V gene: TRBV20-1; J gene: TRBJ2-7; clone size: .; CDR3 DNA: TGCAGTGCTAGGACGGATCTAGACGAGCAGTACTTC; CDR3 protein: CSARTDLDEQYF
D gene: .; V gene: TRBV3-1; J gene: TRBJ2-1; clone size: .; CDR3 DNA: TGTGCCAGCAGCAGGCGACCGGTAGCGTACACCTACAATGAGCAGTTCTTC; CDR3 protein: CASSRRPVAYTYNEQFF
D gene: TRBD1; V gene: TRBV20-1; J gene: TRBJ2-3; clone size: .; CDR3 DNA: TGCAGTGCCCCGACAGGGTCCGGAGATACGCAGTATTTT; CDR3 protein: CSAPTGSGDTQYF
D gene: .; V gene: TRBV6-6; J gene: TRBJ1-2; clone size: once; CDR3 DNA: TGTGCCAGCACCATAGGGGCAGGGTTTGGCTACACCTTC; CDR3 protein: CASTIGAGFGYTF
D gene: TRBD1; V gene: TRBV7-8; J gene: TRBJ2-1; clone size: few; CDR3 DNA: TGTGCCAGCAGCATGGACAGGTACAATGAGCAGTTCTTC; CDR3 protein: CASSMDRYNEQFF
D gene: .; V gene: TRBV4-1; J gene: TRBJ2-7; clone size: few; CDR3 DNA: TGCGCCAGCAGCCATCCCGCACTTTTCTACGAGCAGTACTTC; CDR3 protein: CASSHPALFYEQYF
D gene: .; V gene: TRBV10-3; J gene: TRBJ1-2; clone size: few; CDR3 DNA: TGTGCCATCAGTGAAGGTCGGGGATATGGCTACACCTTC; CDR3 protein: CAISEGRGYGYTF
D gene: .; V gene: TRBV6-1; J gene: TRBJ2-1; clone size: few; CDR3 DNA: TGTGCCAGCAGTGAAACCCGGAATGAGCAGTTCTTC; CDR3 protein: CASSETRNEQFF
D gene: .; V gene: TRBV9; J gene: TRBJ2-1; clone size: .; CDR3 DNA: TGTGCCAGCAGCGTAAGGGATAGCTCCTACAATGAGCAGTTCTTC; CDR3 protein: CASSVRDSSYNEQFF
D gene: .; V gene: TRBV12-3/TRBV12-4; J gene: TRBJ2-2; clone size: few; CDR3 DNA: TGTGCCAGCAGCTGGGCGCAGGGGGGCACCGGGGAGCTGTTTTTT; CDR3 protein: CASSWAQGGTGELFF
D gene: TRBD1; V gene: TRBV5-1; J gene: TRBJ2-2; clone size: many; CDR3 DNA: TGCGCCACCAAAACGGGACAGGTTTTCACCGGGGAGCTGTTTTTT; CDR3 protein: CATKTGQVFTGELFF
D gene: .; V gene: TRBV5-1; J gene: TRBJ2-1; clone size: .; CDR3 DNA: TGCGCCAGCAGCTTGGCCTCAGGGTCCCGGGACGGGCAGTTCTTC; CDR3 protein: CASSLASGSRDGQFF
D gene: .; V gene: TRBV12-3/TRBV12-4; J gene: TRBJ1-5; clone size: few; CDR3 DNA: TGTGCCAGCAGTCCCCACGGAGGGCCTAATCAGCCCCAGCATTTT; CDR3 protein: CASSPHGGPNQPQHF
D gene: .; V gene: TRBV7-9; J gene: TRBJ2-6; clone size: .; CDR3 DNA: TGTGCCAGCAGCTTGGGCATTCTGGGACTCCTGACTTTC; CDR3 protein: CASSLGILGLLTF
D gene: TRBD1; V gene: TRBV7-9; J gene: TRBJ2-1; clone size: .; CDR3 DNA: TGTGCCAGCAGTTCGGGTCAAAGTAGGGGAAACAGGGGCAATGAGCAGTTCTTC; CDR3 protein: CASSSGQSRGNRGNEQFF
D gene: TRBD1; V gene: TRBV28; J gene: TRBJ2-1; clone size: few; CDR3 DNA: TGTGCCAGTTTTACCACCGGGACAGGGAGGTACGAGCAGTTCTTC; CDR3 protein: CASFTTGTGRYEQFF
D gene: .; V gene: TRBV20-1; J gene: TRBJ1-3; clone size: .; CDR3 DNA: TGCAGTGCTGGCCACAACTCTGGAAACACCATATATTTT; CDR3 protein: CSAGHNSGNTIYF
D gene: .; V gene: TRBV20-1; J gene: TRBJ1-2; clone size: .; CDR3 DNA: TGCAGTGCCCCCTCCCCCCTTCGGGGCTACACCTTC; CDR3 protein: CSAPSPLRGYTF
D gene: TRBD1; V gene: TRBV2; J gene: TRBJ2-1; clone size: few; CDR3 DNA: TGTGCCTGTGCCGGGACAGGGGGTTATGAGCAGTTCTTC; CDR3 protein: CACAGTGGYEQFF
D gene: TRBD1; V gene: TRBV19; J gene: TRBJ2-7; clone size: few; CDR3 DNA: TGTGCCAGTAGTATCCCGGGACAGGGTTCCTACGAGCAGTACTTC; CDR3 protein: CASSIPGQGSYEQYF
D gene: TRBD1; V gene: TRBV29-1; J gene: TRBJ1-1; clone size: .; CDR3 DNA: TGCAGCGTTGATTACAGGGGCAGCGGCACTGAAGCTTTCTTT; CDR3 protein: CSVDYRGSGTEAFF
D gene: .; V gene: TRBV7-2; J gene: TRBJ2-7; clone size: few; CDR3 DNA: TGTGCCAGCAGCTTAAACGTAGCGGCGTACGAGCAGTACTTC; CDR3 protein: CASSLNVAAYEQYF
D gene: TRBD2; V gene: TRBV7-6; J gene: TRBJ2-3; clone size: .; CDR3 DNA: TGTGCCAGCAGCTTATTCGCTAGCGGGGGCCCTACAGATACGCAGTATTTT; CDR3 protein: CASSLFASGGPTDTQYF
D gene: .; V gene: TRBV12-3/TRBV12-4; J gene: TRBJ1-2; clone size: few; CDR3 DNA: TGTGCCAGCAGTTTACAGGACTTTTATGGCTACACCTTC; CDR3 protein: CASSLQDFYGYTF
D gene: .; V gene: TRBV3-1; J gene: TRBJ2-7; clone size: few; CDR3 DNA: TGTGCCAGCAGCCAAGAAGGACTCTCCTACGAGCAGTACTTC; CDR3 protein: CASSQEGLSYEQYF
D gene: .; V gene: TRBV15; J gene: TRBJ1-2; clone size: few; CDR3 DNA: TGTGCCACCAGCACGGACAGCCTAGCCTATGGCTACACCTTC; CDR3 protein: CATSTDSLAYGYTF
D gene: TRBD1; V gene: TRBV6-5; J gene: TRBJ1-1; clone size: .; CDR3 DNA: TGTGCCAGCAGTTTCTCCGCCGGGACAGGGGCCGAAGCTTTCTTT; CDR3 protein: CASSFSAGTGAEAFF
D gene: .; V gene: TRBV29-1; J gene: TRBJ1-2; clone size: .; CDR3 DNA: TGCAGCGCCGAGAGAGCAGTTACTAACTATGGCTACACCTTC; CDR3 protein: CSAERAVTNYGYTF
D gene: .; V gene: TRBV29-1; J gene: TRBJ2-2; clone size: few; CDR3 DNA: TGCAGCGTTGGTGACAGCTTTAACACCGGGGAGCTGTTTTTT; CDR3 protein: CSVGDSFNTGELFF
D gene: .; V gene: TRBV6-2/TRBV6-3; J gene: TRBJ2-5; clone size: .; CDR3 DNA: TGTGCCAGCAGTTACCGCCCCGGCCGGCACCGGGAGACCCAGTACTTC; CDR3 protein: CASSYRPGRHRETQYF
D gene: TRBD2; V gene: TRBV7-3; J gene: TRBJ2-3; clone size: .; CDR3 DNA: TGTGCCAGCAGCCCCGGGACTAGCGGGGGAAAGCGAGATACGCAGTATTTT; CDR3 protein: CASSPGTSGGKRDTQYF
D gene: .; V gene: TRBV2; J gene: TRBJ1-4; clone size: many; CDR3 DNA: TGTGCCAGCAGTGAAGCAGCGGCACCCCATGAAAAACTGTTTTTT; CDR3 protein: CASSEAAAPHEKLFF
D gene: .; V gene: TRBV6-2/TRBV6-3; J gene: TRBJ2-1; clone size: few; CDR3 DNA: TGTGCCAGCAGTTATTGGGAGAATGAGCAGTTCTTC; CDR3 protein: CASSYWENEQFF
D gene: TRBD2; V gene: TRBV7-2; J gene: TRBJ2-2; clone size: few; CDR3 DNA: TGTGCCAGCAGCTTAGCCCGGGGGGGAACCGGGGAGCTGTTTTTT; CDR3 protein: CASSLARGGTGELFF
D gene: .; V gene: TRBV10-3; J gene: TRBJ1-3; clone size: few; CDR3 DNA: TGTGCCACCTGGGGACAAACCCTGAGCTCTGGAAACACCATATATTTT; CDR3 protein: CATWGQTLSSGNTIYF
D gene: .; V gene: TRBV10-3; J gene: TRBJ1-4; clone size: few; CDR3 DNA: TGTGCCATCAGGCCGGGGAGCCGCTCTAATGAAAAACTGTTTTTT; CDR3 protein: CAIRPGSRSNEKLFF
D gene: .; V gene: TRBV6-1; J gene: TRBJ1-2; clone size: .; CDR3 DNA: TGTGCCAGCAGTGAAGCCGGACAGAACTATGGCTACACCTTC; CDR3 protein: CASSEAGQNYGYTF
D gene: .; V gene: TRBV20-1; J gene: TRBJ1-1; clone size: .; CDR3 DNA: TGCAGTGCCCGGGGCGGAGGAGCTGAAGCCTTCTTT; CDR3 protein: CSARGGGAEAFF